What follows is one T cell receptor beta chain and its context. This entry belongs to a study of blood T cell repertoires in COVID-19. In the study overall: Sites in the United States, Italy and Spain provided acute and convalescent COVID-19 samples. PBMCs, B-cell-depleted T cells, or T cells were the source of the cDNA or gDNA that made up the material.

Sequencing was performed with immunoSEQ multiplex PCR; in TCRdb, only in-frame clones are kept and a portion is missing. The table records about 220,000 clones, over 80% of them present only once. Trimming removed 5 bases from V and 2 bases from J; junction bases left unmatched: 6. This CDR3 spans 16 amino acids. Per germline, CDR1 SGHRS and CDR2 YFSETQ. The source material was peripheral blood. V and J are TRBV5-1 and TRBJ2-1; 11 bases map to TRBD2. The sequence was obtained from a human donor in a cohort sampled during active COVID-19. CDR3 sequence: CASSSTSGSAYNEQFF. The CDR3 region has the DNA TGCGCCAGCAGTTCAACTAGCGGGAGTGCCTACAATGAGCAGTTCTTC.